The clone carrying this T cell receptor (beta chain) was counted ten times or more. Antigen: not known. The data were taken from a study of breast tumors, draining lymph nodes, adjacent tissues. General study findings and limits: Tumor and nontumor repertoires were significantly more similar in luminal-like than in basal-like breast cancer.

Germline V CDR1 and CDR2: SGHDT, YYEEEE. This CDR3 spans 12 amino acids. Trimming stripped 0 bases from V and 5 bases from J, with 6 bases between. Axillary draining lymph nodes of breast cancer patients supplied the node samples. One entry per CDR3 protein, called by TCRdb with MiXCR from the multiplex PCR reads. The table has about 300,000 distinct CDR3 sequences, 30% seen once. The source is a female donor with breast cancer. Some clones in this sample may be carry-over from other donors' samples. V is TRBV5-6 and J is TRBJ2-7; the D is unclear. Sequencing was performed on axillary lymph node tissue. CDR3 region: CASSLGDDEQYF. CDR3 nucleotides: TGTGCCAGCAGCTTGGGCGATGACGAGCAGTACTTC.